One and the same sample provided the 30 T cell receptor beta chains below, sequenced in a study of regulatory T cells in long-lasting Graves disease. As for time point: newly diagnosed GD, antithyroid drugs for less than 3 months. The TCR library was made from RNA that had been extracted from PBMCs in TRIzol. Assembly of TCR beta libraries relied on iRepertoire HTBI primers together with Arm-PCR of CDR3 regions. TCRdb used MiXCR to reprocess the multiplex PCR reads, holding one entry per CDR3 protein. The sample holds 500,000 or so distinct CDR3 sequences, about 15% seen once. These data were also filed under a second study, of T cells in Graves' hyperthyroidism and ophthalmopathy.

The sequenced sample was peripheral blood mononuclear cells (PBMCs), obtained at new diagnosis, from a patient treated with antithyroid drugs. These receptors were collected from a woman aged 35-60 years with Graves disease.

The chain links TRBV7-2 to TRBJ2-5, with D unresolved. V lost 8 bases to trimming and J lost 1 base, with 8 bases between them. CDR1 and CDR2 from the germline V gene are SGHTA and FQGNSA. This CDR3 has 12 amino acids. The chain's CDR3 is CASGISQETQYF. CDR3 bases: TGTGCCAGCGGAATCAGCCAAGAGACCCAGTACTTC. The full variable domain, in which reference TRBV7-2 and TRBJ2-5 provide the parts outside the CDR3, is GAGVSQSPSNKVTEKGKDVELRCDPISGHTALYWYRQSLGQGLEFLIYFQGNSAPDKSGLPSDRFSAERTGGSVSTLTIQRTQQEDSAVYLCASGISQETQYFGPGTRLLVL.

This clonotype was observed at least ten times. This rearrangement joins TRBV7-9 to TRBJ2-3; D may be TRBD2 (6 bases). The CDR3 runs 15 residues. Trimming pared 3 bases from V and 6 bases from J, leaving 16 bases between. Germline V lookup: CDR1 SEHNR, CDR2 FQNEAQ (reference sequence). The CDR3 DNA reads as TGTGCCAGCAGCTTGCGGGGAACGGTCAATGATACGCAGTATTTT. Protein: CASSLRGTVNDTQYF. The full variable domain, its missing parts supplied by reference TRBV7-9 and TRBJ2-3, is DTGVSQNPRHKITKRGQNVTFRCDPISEHNRLYWYRQTLGQGPEFLTYFQNEAQLEKSRLLSDRFSAERPKGSFSTLEIQRTEQGDSAMYLCASSLRGTVNDTQYFGPGTRLTVL.

The chain couples TRBV30 to TRBJ2-4; TRBD1 aligns across 7 bases. The V and J ends lost 4 bases and 6 bases, in that order; junction bases with no gene match: 6. The germline gives CDR1 GTSNPN, CDR2 SVGIG (reference sequence). The CDR3 has 13 amino acids. The CDR3 coding sequence is TGTGCCTGGAAGACGACAGGGATAAACATTCAGTACTTC. Translating gives CAWKTTGINIQYF. The variable domain in full, completed from reference TRBV30 and TRBJ2-4, reads SQTIHQWPATLVQPVGSPLSLECTVEGTSNPNLYWYRQAAGRGLQLLFYSVGIGQISSEVPQNLSASRPQDRQFILSSKKLLLSDSGFYLCAWKTTGINIQYFGAGTRLSVL.

This clonotype was counted many times. The chain couples TRBV13 to TRBJ2-7; perhaps TRBD1 as D (5 bases). V was shortened by 4 bases and J by 7 bases, with 17 bases between the two germline ends. Germline values: CDR1 PRHDT, CDR2 FYEKMQ (reference sequence). The CDR3 runs 14 residues. CDR3 residues: CASSSRTRAIEQYF. The CDR3 DNA sequence: TGTGCCAGCAGCTCTCGGACACGGGCTATAGAGCAGTACTTC. The full variable domain, completed using reference TRBV13 and TRBJ2-7, is AAGVIQSPRHLIKEKRETATLKCYPIPRHDTVYWYQQGPGQDPQFLISFYEKMQSDKGSIPDRFSAQQFSDYHSELNMSSLELGDSALYFCASSSRTRAIEQYFGPGTRLTVT.

The rearrangement links TRBV6-1 to TRBJ2-7; D perhaps matches TRBD2 (7 bases). Trimming left V 6 bases short and J 5 bases short, with 17 bases between. The V gene's germline CDR1 is MNHNS and CDR2 SASEGT. This CDR3 region has 14 residues. The DNA of the CDR3 is TGTGCCAGCAGCCGAGGGGGGGCGCGGAACGAGCAGTACTTC. This sequence encodes CASSRGGARNEQYF.

This clonotype appeared many times. The rearrangement uses TRBV20-1 and TRBJ1-3, with D possibly TRBD1 on 6 matching bases. Germline values: CDR1 DFQATT, CDR2 SNEGSKA (reference sequence). CDR3 size: 14 residues. V lost 6 bases and J lost 1, with 13 bases in between. DNA of the CDR3: TGCAGTGCGGCTGGGGGCGGATCTGGAAACACCATATATTTT. Its protein is CSAAGGGSGNTIYF.

Ten or more counts support this clonotype. J is TRBJ1-1 and V is TRBV12-3 or TRBV12-4, with TRBD1 matching over 7 bases. The V and J ends lost 6 bases and 4 bases, in that order; junction bases with no gene match: 11. The CDR3 covers 15 residues. The CDR3 DNA sequence: TGTGCCAGCAGCTTCCCAGACAGGGCTGGCACTGAAGCTTTCTTT. The encoded protein is CASSFPDRAGTEAFF.

As for this clonotype: With only one base between it and a far larger clone, this is likely a read error. The chain has TRBV11-2 and TRBJ2-5; D tentatively reads TRBD1 or TRBD2 (6 bases each). The better agreement between TRBJ2-7 and the DNA end casts doubt on the J call. CDR3 length: 13 amino acids. Germline CDR1 is SGHAT and CDR2 is FQNNGV. The CDR3 here is CTSSLIRGGEQYF. CDR3 DNA sequence: TGTACCAGCAGCCTAATCAGGGGAGGCGAGCAGTACTTC.

This clonotype occurred many times. The chain links TRBV15 to TRBJ1-4, with 7 bases that match TRBD1. V lost 0 bases to trimming and J lost 8 bases; unmatched junction nucleotides: 9. Germline lookup yields CDR1 LNHNV and CDR2 YYDKDF (reference sequence). The CDR3 has 16 amino acids. The CDR3 spells CATSRDMGQRGEKLFF. The CDR3 DNA sequence: TGTGCCACCAGCAGAGATATGGGACAGAGGGGCGAAAAACTGTTTTTT.

This chain uses TRBV7-2 with TRBJ2-5; D assignment may be TRBD1 or TRBD2 (5 bases each). The CDR3 has 15 residues. The V end was cut by 1 base, the J end by 1 base, with 10 bases between. The germline gives CDR1 SGHTA, CDR2 FQGNSA. The CDR3 loop is CASSLERGPQETQYF. CDR3 nucleotides: TGTGCCAGCAGCTTAGAACGGGGCCCCCAAGAGACCCAGTACTTC.

J is TRBJ2-3 and V is TRBV9; D is ambiguous. The CDR3 runs 13 residues. V gave up 3 bases and J gave up 4 bases, with 9 bases separating them. CDR1 is SGDLS and CDR2 is YYNGEE in the germline V gene. In DNA form, the CDR3 reads TGTGCCAGCAGCGAAGTACTGTCAGATACGCAGTATTTT. As protein: CASSEVLSDTQYF.

This chain links TRBV5-4 with TRBJ1-2, with D uncertain. The V and J ends lost 0 bases and 8 bases respectively, with 14 bases between them. The V gene's germline CDR1 is SGHNT and CDR2 YYREEE (reference sequence). The CDR3 has 14 amino acids. This CDR3 is CASSLARGLGGYTF. The CDR3 DNA reads TGTGCCAGCAGCTTGGCCCGCGGCCTTGGGGGCTACACCTTC.

This clonotype was observed a handful of times. The chain recombines TRBV13 with TRBJ1-1; D unclear. Trimming removed 7 bases at V and 5 bases at J, with 8 bases between. The CDR3 totals 11 residues. CDR1 and CDR2 from the germline V gene are PRHDT and FYEKMQ (reference sequence). CDR3 nucleotides: TGTGCCAGCATCATGTGGACTGAAGCTTTCTTT. Translating gives CASIMWTEAFF.

The sample holds many counts of this clonotype. The chain combines TRBV28 with TRBJ1-1; D perhaps matches TRBD1 (6 bases). This CDR3 region has 13 residues. Germline loops: CDR1 MDHEN, CDR2 SYDVKM. Trimming removed 8 bases from V and 0 bases from J, with 10 bases in between. The CDR3 loop is CASWTEMNTEAFF. In DNA form, the CDR3 reads TGTGCCAGCTGGACAGAGATGAACACTGAAGCTTTCTTT.

This clonotype was recorded a few times. The chain joins TRBV19 to TRBJ1-1, with TRBD1 as a possible D gene (6 bases). CDR1 and CDR2 (germline): LNHDA, SQIVND (reference sequence). CDR3 length equals 13 residues. The V gene lost 7 bases and the J gene lost 6 bases, with 15 bases spanning the gap. The CDR3 loop reads CASIRQGKAEAFF. CDR3 sequence (DNA): TGTGCCAGTATTCGGCAGGGGAAGGCTGAAGCTTTCTTT.

The gene calls are TRBV27 and TRBJ1-5; D is ambiguous. CDR3 length: 17 residues. Germline V gene sequence: CDR1 MNHEY, CDR2 SMNVEV (reference sequence). The V and J ends lost 1 base and 2 bases respectively, with 15 bases between them. CDR3 sequence (DNA): TGTGCCAGCAGTTTATATCCTACAAGTTCGGGCAATCAGCCCCAGCATTTT. This encodes CASSLYPTSSGNQPQHF.

This rearrangement joins TRBV3-1 to TRBJ1-2; tentatively, D is TRBD1 (6 bases). The CDR3 has 15 amino acids. In germline, CDR1 is LGHDT, CDR2 YNNKEL (reference sequence). V shed 0 bases and J shed 7 bases, with 15 bases lying between them. This CDR3 reads CASSQDHQGSGGYTF. The CDR3 DNA reads as TGTGCCAGCAGCCAAGATCATCAGGGGAGTGGTGGCTACACCTTC.

V is TRBV24-1 and J is TRBJ1-1, with unresolved D. V lost 8 bases and J lost 4, with 10 bases in between. Germline V CDR1 and CDR2: KGHDR, SFDVKD. This CDR3 is 12 amino acids long. The CDR3 coding sequence is TGTGCCACCACTAGGCCGGGCACTGAAGCTTTCTTT. Translated, it gives CATTRPGTEAFF.

This clonotype was seen many times. This chain joins TRBV27 and TRBJ1-1; the match to TRBD1 covers 8 bases. Per germline, CDR1 MNHEY and CDR2 SMNVEV (reference sequence). The CDR3 contains 14 residues. The V gene end was trimmed by 8 bases and the J gene end by 1 base; junction bases not matched to a gene: 6. The DNA of the CDR3 is TGTGCCAGCCTGGGACAGGTTGGGAACACTGAAGCTTTCTTT. Translated, it gives CASLGQVGNTEAFF.

This clonotype was recorded many times. The rearrangement uses TRBV2 and TRBJ2-7; 10 bases agree with TRBD1. V lost 6 bases to trimming and J lost 1 base; unmatched junction nucleotides: 12. Germline-derived CDR1 and CDR2 are SNHLY and FYNNEI. The CDR3 is made up of 17 amino acids. The CDR3 protein is CASRGSHRDRGSYEQYF. The CDR3 DNA sequence: TGTGCCAGCAGGGGCTCCCACCGGGACAGGGGTTCCTACGAGCAGTACTTC. Supplemented by reference TRBV2 and TRBJ2-7, the full variable domain reads EPEVTQTPSHQVTQMGQEVILRCVPISNHLYFYWYRQILGQKVEFLVSFYNNEISEKSEIFDDQFSVERPDGSNFTLKIRSTKLEDSAMYFCASRGSHRDRGSYEQYFGPGTRLTVT.

The V call is TRBV10-2, the J call TRBJ2-3; TRBD2 might be the D (5 bases). Trimming removed 7 bases from V and 1 base from J, with 15 bases in between. This CDR3 is 15 amino acids long. CDR1 is WSHSY and CDR2 is SAAADI in the germline V gene. The CDR3 protein is CASTERESRTDTQYF. The DNA of the CDR3 is TGCGCCAGCACCGAAAGGGAGAGCCGCACAGATACGCAGTATTTT.

This chain connects TRBV6-1 to TRBJ2-7, with TRBD1 as a possible D gene (6 bases). V was pared by 6 bases and J by 2 bases, with 14 bases between. The CDR3 consists of 14 residues. The germline CDR1 and CDR2 sequences are MNHNS and SASEGT. The CDR3 nucleotides are TGTGCCAGCAGACAGGGATGGCAACCCTACGAGCAGTACTTC. Translating it yields CASRQGWQPYEQYF.

Points on this clonotype: A read error may produce the germline difference seen at one junction end. The chain couples TRBV7-9 to TRBJ2-3; TRBD2 agrees at 7 bases. Germline CDR1 is SEHNR and CDR2 is FQNEAQ (reference sequence). This CDR3 comprises 16 residues. CDR3 amino acids: CASSLAGTTLGDTQYF. Written as DNA, the CDR3 is TGTGCCAGCAGCCTAGCCGGGACTACTCTGGGGGATACGCAGTATTTT.

This chain connects TRBV7-6 to TRBJ2-3; D might be TRBD1 (5 bases). Germline V lookup: CDR1 SGHVS, CDR2 FNYEAQ. CDR3 size: 15 residues. Trimming pared 4 bases from V and 0 bases from J, leaving 11 bases between. CDR3 in DNA: TGTGCCAGCAGCTCTGGGGCATCTAGCACAGATACGCAGTATTTT. Translated: CASSSGASSTDTQYF. The full variable domain, rest sourced from reference TRBV7-6 and TRBJ2-3, is GAGVSQSPRYKVTKRGQDVALRCDPISGHVSLYWYRQALGQGPEFLTYFNYEAQQDKSGLPNDRFSAERPEGSISTLTIQRTEQRDSAMYRCASSSGASSTDTQYFGPGTRLTVL.

This chain links TRBV18 with TRBJ1-1; a possible D gene is TRBD1 (5 bases). Germline CDR1 is KGHSH and CDR2 is LQKENI. The V end lost 5 bases, the J end lost 3 bases, and 13 bases lay between the germline ends. The CDR3 sequence is 14 residues long. The CDR3 DNA sequence: TGTGCCAGCTCATCCACCCGGGGGGACACTGAAGCTTTCTTT. Translated: CASSSTRGDTEAFF.

This clonotype was counted many times. The CDR3 sequence is CASSISGSSYEQYF. CDR3 DNA sequence: TGTGCCAGTAGTATCTCGGGCAGCTCCTACGAGCAGTACTTC. The chain links TRBV19 to TRBJ2-7, with unresolved D. Looked up from germline, CDR1 is LNHDA and CDR2 is SQIVND (reference sequence). There are 14 residues in the CDR3. The V and J ends lost 3 bases and 0 bases respectively, with 9 bases between them. Supplemented by reference TRBV19 and TRBJ2-7, the full variable domain reads DGGITQSPKYLFRKEGQNVTLSCEQNLNHDAMYWYRQDPGQGLRLIYYSQIVNDFQKGDIAEGYSVSREKKESFPLTVTSAQKNPTAFYLCASSISGSSYEQYFGPGTRLTVT.

V gene TRBV7-3 combines with J gene TRBJ2-3; tentative D call: TRBD2 (7 bases). Germline lookup yields CDR1 SGHTA and CDR2 FQGTGA. Trimming took off 5 bases at V and 2 bases at J, with 17 bases between the two ends. The CDR3 has 16 residues. CDR3 residues: CASSAAGEGDTDTQYF. Here the CDR3 DNA reads TGTGCCAGCAGCGCCGCCGGGGAGGGGGACACAGATACGCAGTATTTT.

The table lists this clonotype with a few counts. The gene calls are TRBV3-1 and TRBJ2-5; perhaps TRBD2 as D (6 bases). This CDR3 has 15 amino acids. The V gene lost 4 bases and the J gene lost 5 bases, with 17 bases spanning the gap. CDR1 LGHDT and CDR2 YNNKEL come from the germline V gene (reference sequence). The CDR3, as DNA: TGTGCCAGCAGCCCCCTGACTAGTTCCTCGGAGACCCAGTACTTC. This encodes CASSPLTSSSETQYF.

Concerning this clonotype: A much larger clone sits a single nucleotide away, making a read error possible. The chain recombines TRBV28 with TRBJ1-3; D not certain. The V gene's germline CDR1 is MDHEN and CDR2 SYDVKM. The CDR3 is 13 amino acids. The V end was cut by 3 bases, the J end by 0 bases, with 3 bases between. The CDR3 DNA sequence: TGTGCCAGCAGTTTCACCTCTGGAAACACCATATATTTT. Translating it yields CASSFTSGNTIYF.

The V gene is TRBV4-1, the J gene TRBJ2-1, with a possible D match to TRBD1 (6 bases). The V and J ends lost 4 bases and 15 bases respectively, with 22 bases between them. This CDR3 has 14 amino acids. Looked up from germline, CDR1 is MGHRA and CDR2 is YSYEKL. CDR3 loop: CASSLQRYDRPPFF. DNA for the CDR3: TGCGCCAGCAGCCTCCAACGCTACGACAGGCCCCCGTTCTTC.